One sample yielded the 17 T cell receptor beta chains listed below, sequenced in a study of blood T cell repertoires in COVID-19. Assay: immunoSEQ multiplex PCR; the TCRdb copy retains only in-frame clones and omits some. Of 150,000 to 200,000 clones detected, roughly 84% appear once; the ten largest clones hold 3% to 3.5%. The sample was PBMCs or T cells enriched from blood (not recorded which). Receptor source: a woman in her 30s who had been exposed to COVID-19.

V is TRBV6-2 or TRBV6-3 and J is TRBJ1-5; maybe TRBD1 (5 bases). Germline loops: CDR1 MNHEY, CDR2 SVGEGT. The CDR3 length is 17 residues. Deletions cut 2 bases from V and 4 bases from J, with 18 bases between. CDR3 DNA sequence: TGTGCCAGCAGTTACGGGGCCGGGACGGGAGGAAATCAGCCCCAGCATTTT. Amino acid sequence: CASSYGAGTGGNQPQHF.

The rearrangement uses TRBV29-1 and TRBJ2-3; TRBD1 agrees at 10 bases. The CDR3 is made up of 16 amino acids. Germline loops: CDR1 SQVTM, CDR2 ANQGSEA. J gave up 0 bases and V 6 bases, and 9 bases lay outside the gene matches. CDR3 bases: TGCAGCGTAACCGGGACAGGGGACTCTAGCACAGATACGCAGTATTTT. Amino acids: CSVTGTGDSSTDTQYF.

This sequence joins TRBV14 and TRBJ2-1; D might be TRBD2 (7 bases). The CDR3 contains 17 residues. V lost 3 bases and J lost 4, with 19 bases in between. Germline CDR1 is SGHDN and CDR2 is FVKESK. CDR3 nucleotide sequence: TGTGCCAGCAGCCATGGTGGGGGGGCCAATCTATACAATGAGCAGTTCTTC. It encodes CASSHGGGANLYNEQFF.

This chain connects TRBV3-1 (or the pseudogene TRBV3-2) to TRBJ1-5; D unclear. Germline V gene lookup returns CDR1 LGHDT and CDR2 YNNKEL (reference sequence). The CDR3 is 17 amino acids. V lost 0 bases and J lost 1, with 13 bases in between. DNA of the CDR3: TGTGCCAGCAGCCAAGATCGTCCGGGTCGGAGCAATCAGCCCCAGCATTTT. It encodes CASSQDRPGRSNQPQHF.

CDR3 protein: CASRQQGFAYGYTF. For the CDR3, the DNA is TGTGCCAGCAGGCAACAGGGCTTTGCGTATGGCTACACCTTC. The chain carries TRBV6-5 and TRBJ1-2; the D gene is possibly TRBD1 (6 bases). This CDR3 spans 14 amino acids. The V gene's germline CDR1 is MNHEY and CDR2 SVGAGI. Trimming took 6 bases from V and 5 from J, leaving 16 bases between them.

The gene calls are TRBV6-2 or TRBV6-3 and TRBJ1-5; TRBD1 is a possible D gene (5 bases). The CDR3 consists of 14 residues. The germline V gene has CDR1 MNHEY and CDR2 SVGEGT. V dropped 2 bases and J dropped 4 bases, with 9 bases sitting between them. Here the CDR3 reads CASSYRRENQPQHF. The CDR3 region has the DNA TGTGCCAGCAGTTACCGCAGGGAAAATCAGCCCCAGCATTTT.

The V call is TRBV19, the J call TRBJ2-7, with D possibly being TRBD2 (7 bases). This CDR3 has 14 residues. V was trimmed by 7 bases and J by 3 bases, leaving 16 bases between them. Germline V gene data show CDR1 as LNHDA and CDR2 as SQIVND (reference sequence). The CDR3: CASKASGGFYEQYF. Written as DNA, the CDR3 is TGTGCCAGTAAAGCATCGGGGGGCTTCTACGAGCAGTACTTC. Full variable domain (remainder filled in from reference TRBV19 and TRBJ2-7): DGGITQSPKYLFRKEGQNVTLSCEQNLNHDAMYWYRQDPGQGLRLIYYSQIVNDFQKGDIAEGYSVSREKKESFPLTVTSAQKNPTAFYLCASKASGGFYEQYFGPGTRLTVT.

The rearrangement links TRBV7-3 to TRBJ2-3; TRBD1 matches 9 bases. The CDR3 consists of 15 residues. The germline CDR1 and CDR2 sequences are SGHTA and FQGTGA. V lost 5 bases, J lost 8 bases, and 11 bases stayed unmatched. This chain's CDR3 is CASSPTGQGGATQYF. CDR3 bases: TGTGCCAGCAGCCCGACGGGACAGGGAGGAGCTACGCAGTATTTT.

The table lists this clone with a count of one. V gene TRBV7-9 combines with J gene TRBJ2-1; weak D call: TRBD1 (5 bases). The CDR3 contains 15 residues. Germline CDR1 and CDR2: SEHNR and FQNEAQ (reference sequence). Trimming shortened V by 3 bases and J by 4 bases, and 13 bases separated the two germline ends. The chain's CDR3 is CASSLVEGVYNEQFF. The CDR3 coding sequence is TGTGCCAGCAGCTTGGTCGAAGGGGTATACAATGAGCAGTTCTTC. Together with reference TRBV7-9 and TRBJ2-1, the CDR3 gives the full variable domain: DTGVSQNPRHKITKRGQNVTFRCDPISEHNRLYWYRQTLGQGPEFLTYFQNEAQLEKSRLLSDRFSAERPKGSFSTLEIQRTEQGDSAMYLCASSLVEGVYNEQFFGPGTRLTVL.

The chain recombines TRBV2 with TRBJ2-1, with 15 bases identical to TRBD2. Per germline, CDR1 SNHLY and CDR2 FYNNEI. The V and J ends lost 6 bases and 1 base, in that order; junction bases with no gene match: 10. The CDR3 length is 19 residues. The CDR3 DNA is TGTGCCAGCAGCTTCCCGGGACTAGCGGGGGGTGTATCCTACAATGAGCAGTTCTTC. Translation: CASSFPGLAGGVSYNEQFF.

The J gene is TRBJ2-7, the V gene TRBV24-1; 7 bases line up with TRBD1. V shed 6 bases, J shed 0 bases, and the junction held 10 bases outside the gene matches. The CDR3 loop spans 16 amino acids. Germline-derived CDR1 and CDR2 are KGHDR and SFDVKD. CDR3 coding DNA: TGTGCCACCAGTAAACAGCAGGACAGGAGCTCCTACGAGCAGTACTTC. The encoded protein is CATSKQQDRSSYEQYF.

The chain carries TRBV3-1 (or the pseudogene TRBV3-2) and TRBJ2-1, with 7 bases matching TRBD2. CDR1 LGHDT and CDR2 YNNKEL come from the germline V gene (reference sequence). J lost 3 bases, V lost 3 bases, and 11 bases had no gene match. This CDR3 contains 17 residues. CDR3 in DNA: TGTGCCAGCAGCCACCTCCGGCGGGGGACTTTCTACAATGAGCAGTTCTTC. It yields the protein CASSHLRRGTFYNEQFF.

V gene TRBV11-2 combines with J gene TRBJ1-1; TRBD1 aligns across 8 bases. With V trimmed by 5 bases and J by 0 bases, 8 bases remained unmatched. Germline CDR1 and CDR2: SGHAT and FQNNGV. The CDR3 has 16 amino acids. This CDR3 reads CASSPQGGLLNTEAFF. As DNA, the CDR3 is TGTGCCAGCAGCCCACAGGGGGGACTTTTGAACACTGAAGCTTTCTTT.

The CDR3 loop reads CATSRDQGNQPQHF. The CDR3 coding sequence is TGTGCCACCAGCAGAGATCAGGGGAATCAGCCCCAGCATTTT. The chain joins TRBV15 to TRBJ1-5; tentative D call: TRBD1 (6 bases). Between the trimmed V and J ends, which lost 0 bases and 4 bases, there was a span of 7 bases. Germline CDR1 is LNHNV and CDR2 is YYDKDF (reference sequence). CDR3 length: 14 residues.

This clone was counted a single time. This chain uses TRBV9 with TRBJ2-3; 9 nucleotides align to TRBD2. CDR1 and CDR2 (germline): SGDLS, YYNGEE. The CDR3 totals 18 residues. Trimming at V came to 4 bases and at J to 3 bases, leaving 15 bases not matched to a gene. This CDR3 reads CASSSRYSGGLRTDTQYF. DNA for the CDR3: TGTGCCAGCAGCTCCCGCTATAGCGGGGGCTTGCGGACAGATACGCAGTATTTT.

DNA of the CDR3: TGTGCCAGCAGCCTGGCGGGGCATGTCTCTGGAAACACCATATATTTT. Translation: CASSLAGHVSGNTIYF. This chain connects TRBV7-2 to TRBJ1-3; possible D gene TRBD1, 5 bases. This CDR3 contains 16 residues. CDR1 and CDR2 from the germline V gene are SGHTA and FQGNSA. V was trimmed by 5 bases and J by 0 bases, leaving 14 bases between them.

The chain uses TRBV10-3 and TRBJ2-3; 8 bases match TRBD1. The V gene end was trimmed by 6 bases and the J gene end by 2 bases; junction bases not matched to a gene: 10. From germline, CDR1 is ENHRY and CDR2 SYGVKD. The CDR3 runs 16 residues. CDR3 coding DNA: TGTGCCATCAGCTCCAAGACAGGGGTACACACAGATACGCAGTATTTT. Its protein is CAISSKTGVHTDTQYF.